The 23 T cell receptor beta chains below come from one sample, sequenced in a study of CXCR3-negative and CXCR3-positive naive CD8 T cells. Through 5' RACE with UMI labels, the TRB cDNA libraries were prepared. TCRdb processed the 5' RACE reads again and assigns one entry to each CDR3 protein, with no DNA. The ten most abundant clones cover approximately 0.29% of a sample with over 100,000 distinct CDR3 sequences. The specimen was naive CXCR3- CD8+ T cells from blood. Subset in this sample: CD45RO-CCR7+CD27+CD95- naive CD8+ T cells lacking CXCR3 (TNR3-). These TCRs come from a human donor in good health. Some clones in this sample may be carry-over from other donors' samples.

The J gene is TRBJ1-2, the V gene TRBV29-1; as DNA is missing, the TRBD1 call by TCRdb cannot be tested. The germline V gene has CDR1 SQVTM and CDR2 ANQGSEA. The CDR3 extends over 12 amino acids. The CDR3: CSAVGADYGYTF.

The rearrangement uses TRBV7-2 and TRBJ1-4; TCRdb selects TRBD1, and the lack of DNA leaves this call unchecked. The CDR3 sequence is 15 residues long. The germline V gene encodes CDR1 SGHTA and CDR2 FQGNSA. CDR3 residues: CASSYGAATNEKLFF.

The chain is built from TRBV11-3 and TRBJ2-1. This CDR3 is built from 13 residues. The germline CDR1 and CDR2 sequences are SGHNT and YENEEA. The CDR3 reads CASSSRTSNEQFF.

The V and J genes are TRBV20-1 and TRBJ2-1; TCRdb proposes TRBD2, but this gene call is untestable without DNA. CDR1 is DFQATT and CDR2 is SNEGSKA in the germline V gene (reference sequence). The CDR3 totals 17 residues. CDR3 residues: CSASLAGGNGPGNEQFF.

This chain connects TRBV29-1 to TRBJ2-7; TCRdb's D gene call, TRBD1, goes unchecked for lack of DNA. CDR1 is SQVTM, CDR2 ANQGSEA, per germline. The CDR3 has 13 amino acids. The CDR3 here is CSVERAGGPEQYF.

The J gene is TRBJ2-4, the V gene TRBV29-1; lacking DNA, the TRBD1 call made by TCRdb goes unchecked. The CDR3 runs 15 residues. Germline CDR1 SQVTM, CDR2 ANQGSEA. The CDR3 region is CSVGLGGLAKNIQYF.

The chain joins TRBV6-5 to TRBJ1-2. Germline CDR1 reads MNHEY; CDR2 reads SVGAGI. The length of the CDR3 is 14 residues. The CDR3 protein is CASSGPSIGYGYTF.

CDR3 region: CSVDGDLGLEETQYF. The chain couples TRBV29-1 to TRBJ2-5. CDR1 and CDR2 from the germline V gene are SQVTM and ANQGSEA. This CDR3 is built from 15 residues.

The chain recombines TRBV10-1 with TRBJ1-2. Germline CDR1 is WNHNN and CDR2 is SYGVQD (reference sequence). The CDR3 spans 15 residues. CDR3 sequence reads: CASSITPALNYGYTF.

The chain employs TRBV29-1 and TRBJ2-7; as DNA is missing, the TRBD1 call by TCRdb cannot be tested. The CDR3 extends over 12 amino acids. Germline V CDR1 and CDR2: SQVTM, ANQGSEA. Here the CDR3 reads CSGVGQADEQYF.

The CDR3 protein is CASSLRQAGTEAFF. V is TRBV4-1 and J is TRBJ1-1; the TCRdb D gene call, TRBD1, has no DNA to confirm it. This CDR3 is 14 amino acids long. Germline V gene lookup returns CDR1 MGHRA and CDR2 YSYEKL.

The genes are TRBV2 and TRBJ2-5; absent DNA, TCRdb's TRBD2 call cannot be checked. The CDR3 extends over 13 amino acids. Looked up from germline, CDR1 is SNHLY and CDR2 is FYNNEI. CDR3 region: CASITSGEETQYF.

This chain links TRBV29-1 with TRBJ2-3; the D call of TRBD1 rests on TCRdb alone, since no DNA is present to check it. CDR1 is SQVTM and CDR2 is ANQGSEA in the germline V gene. The CDR3 totals 14 residues. The CDR3 protein is CSAQPGGSADTQYF.

The chain couples TRBV29-1 to TRBJ2-2; TCRdb gives TRBD1 as the D gene, but with no DNA this cannot be confirmed. The CDR3 contains 13 residues. Germline-derived CDR1 and CDR2 are SQVTM and ANQGSEA. The CDR3 reads CSVEGLGAGELFF.

The CDR3 here is CASSDGVTNTGELFF. This chain connects TRBV2 to TRBJ2-2. This CDR3 is 15 amino acids long. CDR1 and CDR2 from the germline V gene are SNHLY and FYNNEI.

The chain joins TRBV28 to TRBJ2-7. The germline gives CDR1 MDHEN, CDR2 SYDVKM. The CDR3 is made up of 14 amino acids. The CDR3 region is CASSLSGSPYEQYF.

This rearrangement joins TRBV14 to TRBJ2-7. CDR3 length equals 11 residues. In germline, CDR1 is SGHDN, CDR2 FVKESK. The chain's CDR3 is CASSHVYEQYF.

The chain carries TRBV20-1 and TRBJ1-2. The germline V gene encodes CDR1 DFQATT and CDR2 SNEGSKA (reference sequence). There are 13 residues in the CDR3. The CDR3 is CSARSAGDYGYTF.

This chain links TRBV6-2 or TRBV6-3 with TRBJ2-3. Germline CDR1 MNHEY, CDR2 SVGEGT. CDR3 length equals 13 residues. CDR3 protein: CASSSSWADTQYF.

V gene TRBV29-1 combines with J gene TRBJ2-2; as DNA is missing, the TRBD1 call by TCRdb cannot be tested. The CDR3 is made up of 12 amino acids. In germline, CDR1 is SQVTM, CDR2 ANQGSEA. The CDR3 sequence is CSALGGTGELFF.

This chain uses TRBV29-1 with TRBJ2-7; TCRdb lists TRBD1, though no DNA is available to test this call. From germline, CDR1 is SQVTM and CDR2 ANQGSEA. This CDR3 has 16 amino acids. The CDR3: CSVEDGVEDRHYEQYF.

The V gene is TRBV10-3, the J gene TRBJ2-1; TCRdb designates TRBD2, a call that cannot be tested without DNA. Germline V gene lookup returns CDR1 ENHRY and CDR2 SYGVKD. The CDR3 spans 13 residues. This CDR3 reads CATGLARDNEQFF.

This chain uses TRBV4-3 with TRBJ2-7; TCRdb selects TRBD2, and the lack of DNA leaves this call unchecked. Germline V gives CDR1 LGHNA, CDR2 YSLEER. The CDR3 is made up of 15 amino acids. CDR3 amino acids: CASSQDRGGGYEQYF.